This TCR beta chain came from a study of cytomegalovirus exposure and HLA in healthy donors. Study findings and constraints: Reportedly, diagnosis of cytomegalovirus status by the classifier showed high specificity and sensitivity.

This clone was counted once. Its target is not known. V gave up 1 base and J gave up 4 bases, with 9 bases separating them. Germline CDR1 is MNHEY and CDR2 is SVGAGI. This CDR3 spans 14 amino acids. TCRdb's copy holds only in-frame clones and misses some; the assay was immunoSEQ multiplex PCR. The sample lists more than 65,000 clones, 90% to 95% seen once, with approximately 0.69% in the top ten. The source of this sequence is a man between 18 and 35 years old in good health and CMV-seronegative. Sequences were obtained from PBMCs. The chain employs TRBV6-5 and TRBJ2-3, with D possibly TRBD2 on 5 matching bases. The CDR3 loop is CASSYFGVADTQYF. Here the CDR3 DNA reads TGTGCCAGCAGTTACTTCGGGGTCGCAGATACGCAGTATTTT.